These 14 T cell receptor beta chains originate from one sample sequenced in a study of Ad26.COV2.S vaccination and SARS-CoV-2 variants listed by TCRdb under 2021. The library was obtained by the immunoSEQ multiplex PCR assay. TCRdb mirrors the immuneACCESS table, restricted to in-frame sequences. Some clones are absent from its copies; in checked studies, under half trace to an unresolved V gene, and the reason for the others is unknown. The sample table contains 300,000 to 350,000 clones; only one count was recorded for roughly 90% of them. The biggest ten clones account for approximately 5% of the sample. What this sample's treatment or condition label stands for: 15 to 20 received Ad26.COV2.S at low or high dose, single or two shots; roughly 5 received placebo; per-sample allocation not given. For vaccine and placebo recipients, the sequenced repertoires came from samples collected on day 63 after the first injection.

Sequencing was performed on peripheral blood, taken in a trial of Ad26.COV2.S vaccine versus placebo. These receptors were taken from a person aged 18-60 years who received the Ad26.COV2.S COVID-19 vaccine or a placebo.

The chain couples TRBV6-5 to TRBJ1-2, with TRBD1 matching over 9 bases. V shed 7 bases, J shed 1 base, and the junction held 4 bases outside the gene matches. Germline loops: CDR1 MNHEY, CDR2 SVGAGI. CDR3 length equals 14 residues. The CDR3 nucleotides are TGTGCCAGCACTAGGGACAGGGTTAACTATGGCTACACCTTC. Translated, it gives CASTRDRVNYGYTF.

The chain has TRBV7-6 and TRBJ1-1; 7 bases fit TRBD1. The V segment lost 2 bases and the J segment 0 bases; nucleotides outside the gene matches: 6. The CDR3 consists of 16 residues. Germline CDR1 reads SGHVS; CDR2 reads FNYEAQ. Written as DNA, the CDR3 is TGTGCCAGCAGCTTACCCCCAGGGGGGGTGAACACTGAAGCTTTCTTT. Protein product: CASSLPPGGVNTEAFF.

The rearrangement uses TRBV27 and TRBJ2-1; 9 bases fit TRBD1. The CDR3 contains 15 residues. The germline V gene has CDR1 MNHEY and CDR2 SMNVEV (reference sequence). V was pared by 7 bases and J by 4 bases, with 8 bases of the junction left unmatched. CDR3 protein: CASTPATGGYNEQFF. DNA of the CDR3: TGTGCCAGCACCCCCGCGACAGGGGGATACAATGAGCAGTTCTTC.

The chain is built from TRBV5-8 and TRBJ2-5; 12 bases are a match to TRBD2. V lost 2 bases and J lost 5; bases outside the gene matches: 4. CDR1 and CDR2 (germline): SGHTS, YDEGEE. The CDR3 totals 15 residues. The CDR3 protein is CASSFGLAGGETQYF. CDR3 DNA sequence: TGTGCCAGCAGCTTCGGGCTAGCGGGGGGGGAGACCCAGTACTTC.

This clone was seen just once. The chain couples TRBV7-9 to TRBJ1-1; D perhaps matches TRBD1 (5 bases). Trimming stripped 3 bases from V and 6 bases from J, with 17 bases between. The length of the CDR3 is 15 residues. Germline CDR1 SEHNR, CDR2 FQNEAQ (reference sequence). The CDR3 coding sequence is TGTGCCAGCAGCTTGCAGGGAGTAGTAGTCCCTGAAGCTTTCTTT. This encodes CASSLQGVVVPEAFF.

This clone was observed a single time. The chain links TRBV12-5 to TRBJ1-1, with unresolved D. CDR1 and CDR2 (germline): LGHNT, FRNRAP. Deletions cut 5 bases from V and 3 bases from J, with 13 bases between. CDR3 size: 14 residues. The CDR3 nucleotides are TGTGCTAGTGGTCCTGGTTTCGGTGACACTGAAGCTTTCTTT. Its translation: CASGPGFGDTEAFF.

The V and J genes are TRBV29-1 and TRBJ1-1; a possible D gene is TRBD1 (5 bases). Trimming removed 5 bases at V and 3 bases at J, with 16 bases between. The CDR3 is 14 amino acids. Germline values: CDR1 SQVTM, CDR2 ANQGSEA. CDR3 DNA sequence: TGCAGCGTTCGAGTCTCGACAGCCGACACTGAAGCTTTCTTT. Its protein is CSVRVSTADTEAFF.

V is TRBV18 and J is TRBJ1-1; D possibly corresponds to TRBD1 (6 bases). Trimming cost V 2 bases and J 1 base, with 14 bases left between them. The CDR3 is made up of 16 amino acids. Germline V lookup: CDR1 KGHSH, CDR2 LQKENI. This CDR3 reads CASSPLGAQANTEAFF. The CDR3 DNA sequence: TGTGCCAGCTCACCATTGGGGGCCCAAGCGAACACTGAAGCTTTCTTT.

In this sample, this clone turned up a few times. The chain has TRBV27 and TRBJ1-2; D unclear. CDR3 length: 14 residues. V was clipped by 6 bases and J by 5 bases, with 16 bases between them. Germline V gene data show CDR1 as MNHEY and CDR2 as SMNVEV (reference sequence). The CDR3: CASSALGPGYGYTF. For the CDR3, the DNA is TGTGCCAGCAGCGCGCTAGGCCCGGGGTATGGCTACACCTTC.

The chain carries TRBV6-5 and TRBJ1-4; D is uncertain. V was cut by 8 bases and J by 8 bases, with 18 bases left in between. CDR1 and CDR2 (germline): MNHEY, SVGAGI. There are 14 residues in the CDR3. The CDR3 bases are TGTGCCAGCGGGTCCGGGTTGGAGTTGGAAAAACTGTTTTTT. It is translated as CASGSGLELEKLFF.

The chain carries TRBV19 and TRBJ2-5, with a possible D match to TRBD2 (6 bases). The CDR3 is made up of 13 amino acids. Per germline, CDR1 LNHDA and CDR2 SQIVND (reference sequence). The V and J ends lost 9 bases and 4 bases respectively, with 15 bases between them. The CDR3, as DNA: TGTGCCAGCCTCTCGCCCGGGGGAGAGACCCAGTACTTC. Translated: CASLSPGGETQYF.

The rearrangement joins TRBV6-4 to TRBJ2-1, with 7 positions matching TRBD1. The CDR3 is 16 amino acids. Germline assignment: CDR1 MRHNA and CDR2 SNTAGT. Trimming removed 2 bases from V and 3 bases from J; junction bases left unmatched: 7. CDR3 protein: CASSDPSDRRYNEQFF. The CDR3 bases are TGTGCCAGCAGTGACCCTTCGGACAGGCGCTACAATGAGCAGTTCTTC.

The chain uses TRBV18 and TRBJ1-5, with D possibly being TRBD1 (5 bases). Looked up from germline, CDR1 is KGHSH and CDR2 is LQKENI. There are 14 residues in the CDR3. The V and J ends lost 3 bases and 6 bases respectively, with 12 bases between them. The CDR3 protein is CASSPQGISQPQHF. CDR3 DNA sequence: TGTGCCAGCTCACCGCAGGGTATTAGTCAGCCCCAGCATTTT.

The sample holds a few counts of this clone. This sequence joins TRBV6-2 or TRBV6-3 and TRBJ2-1; D remains ambiguous. V lost 2 bases, J lost 10 bases, and 6 bases lay in between. CDR3 length: 11 residues. Germline CDR1 MNHEY, CDR2 SVGEGT. The CDR3 DNA reads TGTGCCAGCAGTTACCCGACCGAGCAGTTCTTC. Residues: CASSYPTEQFF.